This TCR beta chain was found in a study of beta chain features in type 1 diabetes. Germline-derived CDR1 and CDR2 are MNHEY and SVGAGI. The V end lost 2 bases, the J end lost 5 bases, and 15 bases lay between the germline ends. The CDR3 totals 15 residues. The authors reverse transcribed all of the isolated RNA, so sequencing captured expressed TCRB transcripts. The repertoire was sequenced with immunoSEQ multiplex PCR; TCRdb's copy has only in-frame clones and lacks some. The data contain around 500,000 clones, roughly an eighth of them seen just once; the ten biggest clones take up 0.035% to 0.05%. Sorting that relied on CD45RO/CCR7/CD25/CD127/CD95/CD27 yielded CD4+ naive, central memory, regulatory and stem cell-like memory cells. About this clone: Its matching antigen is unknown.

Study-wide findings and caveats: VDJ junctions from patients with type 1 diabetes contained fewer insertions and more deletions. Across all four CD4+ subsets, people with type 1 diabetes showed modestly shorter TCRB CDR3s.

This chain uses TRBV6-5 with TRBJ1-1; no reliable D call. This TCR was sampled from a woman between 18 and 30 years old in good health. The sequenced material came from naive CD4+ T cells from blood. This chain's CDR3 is CASSYDRARETEAFF. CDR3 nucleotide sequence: TGTGCCAGCAGTTACGACCGGGCTCGGGAAACTGAAGCTTTCTTT.